Each of the 32 T cell receptor beta chains below was sequenced from the same sample in a study of blood T cell repertoires in COVID-19. Here immunoSEQ multiplex PCR was the method, and the copy in TCRdb shows in-frame clones only, minus some. This sample yields a few hundred thousand clones, of which around 81% are seen a single time; 7.2% belongs to the top ten. The sample taken for sequencing was peripheral blood. The receptors were sampled from an older woman with acute or convalescent COVID-19.

Concerning this clone itself: This specimen includes other DNA sequences encoding the same CDR3. The chain has TRBV12-3 or TRBV12-4 and TRBJ2-5; D unclear. The CDR3 consists of 13 residues. The ends were cut back, 3 bases at V and 2 bases at J, with 7 bases in the middle. The CDR3 protein is CASSFSLQETQYF. DNA for the CDR3: TGTGCCAGCAGTTTTTCCCTGCAAGAGACCCAGTACTTC.

The J gene is TRBJ2-3, the V gene TRBV24-1, with D maybe TRBD2 (7 bases). Looked up from germline, CDR1 is KGHDR and CDR2 is SFDVKD. This CDR3 region has 15 residues. Trimming left V 6 bases short and J 1 base short, with 13 bases between. The CDR3 here is CATSLGGQGTDTQYF. The CDR3 nucleotides read TGTGCCACCAGTTTGGGGGGGCAGGGCACAGATACGCAGTATTTT.

V is TRBV5-1 and J is TRBJ1-6; D unclear. Germline CDR1 SGHRS, CDR2 YFSETQ. Trimming took 0 bases from V and 7 from J, leaving 5 bases between them. The CDR3 totals 13 residues. The CDR3 sequence: CASSLDSNSPLHF. Here the CDR3 DNA reads TGCGCCAGCAGCTTGGATTCGAATTCACCCCTCCACTTT.

V usage is TRBV24-1 and J usage is TRBJ2-1; D is ambiguous. CDR3 length equals 11 residues. Germline V gene lookup returns CDR1 KGHDR and CDR2 SFDVKD. Between the trimmed V and J ends, which lost 8 bases and 4 bases, there was a span of 5 bases. The CDR3 sequence is CATTQYNEQFF. The CDR3 DNA sequence: TGTGCCACCACCCAATACAATGAGCAGTTCTTC.

In this sample, this clone turned up many times. This sequence joins TRBV5-4 and TRBJ1-3, with D possibly matching TRBD1 (6 bases). Germline CDR1 and CDR2: SGHNT and YYREEE (reference sequence). This CDR3 spans 14 amino acids. Trimming removed 2 bases from V and 4 bases from J, with 10 bases in between. The DNA of the CDR3 is TGTGCCAGCAGCTTACAGGGACCAGGAAACACCATATATTTT. It translates to CASSLQGPGNTIYF. Together with reference TRBV5-4 and TRBJ1-3, the CDR3 gives the full variable domain: ETGVTQSPTHLIKTRGQQVTLRCSSQSGHNTVSWYQQALGQGPQFIFQYYREEENGRGNFPPRFSGLQFPNYSSELNVNALELDDSALYLCASSLQGPGNTIYFGEGSWLTVV.

This chain joins TRBV7-2 and TRBJ2-7; 13 nucleotides agree with TRBD2. The CDR3 is 15 residues long. Germline CDR1 SGHTA, CDR2 FQGNSA. The trim removed 6 bases at V and 6 bases at J, leaving 8 bases unmatched. The CDR3 here is CASRITSGGAGEQYF. Written as DNA, the CDR3 is TGTGCCAGCAGGATCACTAGCGGGGGGGCGGGCGAGCAGTACTTC.

The gene calls are TRBV10-1 and TRBJ2-5; 9 positions agree with TRBD1. With V trimmed by 6 bases and J by 5 bases, 10 bases remained unmatched. The germline V gene has CDR1 WNHNN and CDR2 SYGVQD (reference sequence). This CDR3 is 15 amino acids long. CDR3 in DNA: TGCGCCAGCAGCTTTCACGGGACAGGGATGGAGACCCAGTACTTC. This sequence encodes CASSFHGTGMETQYF.

The chain joins TRBV25-1 to TRBJ1-3; 11 bases line up with TRBD1. This CDR3 has 14 residues. V shed 3 bases and J 14 bases; nucleotides not matched to a gene: 9. Germline CDR1 MGHDK, CDR2 SYGVNS. The CDR3 protein is CASSDEGQGVRVYF. CDR3 bases: TGTGCCAGCAGTGATGAGGGACAGGGGGTTAGGGTATATTTT.

This chain connects TRBV7-2 to TRBJ2-5; 7 positions agree with TRBD1. The junction had 12 bases not matched to a gene; V was cut back by 5 bases and J by 6 bases. There are 15 residues in the CDR3. CDR1 is SGHTA and CDR2 is FQGNSA in the germline V gene. The CDR3 DNA reads as TGTGCCAGCAGCCAACCTCTGACAGGGCGGCAGACCCAGTACTTC. Amino acids: CASSQPLTGRQTQYF. The variable domain in full, with the rest retrieved from reference TRBV7-2 and TRBJ2-5, is GAGVSQSPSNKVTEKGKDVELRCDPISGHTALYWYRQSLGQGLEFLIYFQGNSAPDKSGLPSDRFSAERTGGSVSTLTIQRTQQEDSAVYLCASSQPLTGRQTQYFGPGTRLLVL.

This chain joins TRBV29-1 and TRBJ1-1, with TRBD1 as a possible D gene (5 bases). The CDR3 runs 16 residues. V lost 7 bases and J 4 bases, leaving 25 bases between the germline ends. Looked up from germline, CDR1 is SQVTM and CDR2 is ANQGSEA. The CDR3, as DNA: TGCAGCGCCCCCGGGGGATTAGGGGCACGCGGCACTGAAGCTTTCTTT. It specifies CSAPGGLGARGTEAFF.

This clone was recorded a few times. J is TRBJ1-5 and V is TRBV7-8; 10 nucleotides agree with TRBD1. V was pared by 0 bases and J by 2 bases, with 7 bases of the junction left unmatched. The CDR3 loop spans 18 amino acids. The germline V gene encodes CDR1 SGHVS and CDR2 FQNEAQ. The CDR3 coding sequence is TGTGCCAGCAGCTTAGCGTCCGGGACAGGGGTGGGCAATCAGCCCCAGCATTTT. This gives the protein CASSLASGTGVGNQPQHF.

The chain carries TRBV6-4 and TRBJ2-7; TRBD2 matches 8 bases. CDR1 and CDR2 from the germline V gene are MRHNA and SNTAGT. The CDR3 runs to 16 residues. With 11 bases clipped from V and 2 bases from J, the junction kept 17 bases outside the gene matches. The CDR3, as DNA: TGTGCCGGAGGCTTGTCTGGCGGGGGGTCTCCCTACGAGCAGTACGTC. Encoded protein: CAGGLSGGGSPYEQYV.

The chain joins TRBV4-2 to TRBJ2-1, with TRBD2 matching 7 bases. Germline loops: CDR1 LGHNA, CDR2 YNFKEQ. Unmatched junction bases numbered 9, after V lost 4 bases and J lost 0 bases. This CDR3 has 17 amino acids. The CDR3 loop is CASSRRAGELSYNEQFF. CDR3 sequence (DNA): TGTGCCAGCAGCCGTCGGGCGGGGGAGCTCTCCTACAATGAGCAGTTCTTC.

CDR3 nucleotides: TGTGCCAGCAGGTCAGGAGGACGACAAGAGACCCAGTACTTC. This encodes CASRSGGRQETQYF. The J gene is TRBJ2-5, the V gene TRBV6-5, with D possibly being TRBD2 (5 bases). The germline gives CDR1 MNHEY, CDR2 SVGAGI. The V end was cut by 6 bases, the J end by 2 bases, with 13 bases between. The CDR3 covers 14 residues.

The V call is TRBV18, the J call TRBJ2-5, with TRBD2 matching over 12 bases. The trim removed 2 bases at V and 1 base at J, leaving 5 bases unmatched. CDR1 KGHSH and CDR2 LQKENI come from the germline V gene. The CDR3 consists of 17 residues. CDR3 sequence reads: CASSPSRTSGVQETQYF. The CDR3 DNA is TGTGCCAGCTCACCATCCCGGACTAGCGGGGTCCAAGAGACCCAGTACTTC.

This clone is a singleton in its sample. The chain joins TRBV7-9 to TRBJ1-4; D unresolved. V lost 5 bases and J lost 0, with 16 bases in between. CDR1 is SEHNR, CDR2 FQNEAQ, per germline (reference sequence). The CDR3 extends over 17 amino acids. The CDR3 here is CASSPLLTAATNEKLFF. CDR3 nucleotides: TGTGCCAGCAGCCCACTCCTGACGGCGGCAACTAATGAAAAACTGTTTTTT.

This clone was counted a single time. J is TRBJ1-4 and V is TRBV25-1, with TRBD1 matching 8 bases. J was trimmed by 8 bases and V by 2 bases; bases with no gene match: 10. Germline V gene data show CDR1 as MGHDK and CDR2 as SYGVNS. The CDR3 covers 16 residues. The DNA for the CDR3 is TGTGCCAGCAGTGAAGCGGGAAACAGGGGGAGAGAAAAACTGTTTTTT. This codes for CASSEAGNRGREKLFF.

This clone was found a few times. The chain combines TRBV6-5 with TRBJ2-7, with TRBD2 matching 7 bases. J was trimmed by 4 bases and V by 7 bases; bases with no gene match: 7. The CDR3 consists of 13 residues. Germline V gives CDR1 MNHEY, CDR2 SVGAGI. This CDR3 reads CASNKRDFYEQYF. The CDR3 DNA follows: TGTGCCAGCAACAAGCGGGACTTTTACGAGCAGTACTTC.

The chain employs TRBV10-1 and TRBJ1-2; D is undetermined. Trimming cost V 2 bases and J 4 bases, with 8 bases left between them. The CDR3 totals 13 residues. Germline V gene data show CDR1 as WNHNN and CDR2 as SYGVQD (reference sequence). The CDR3 nucleotides read TGCGCCAGCAGTGAGAGTAGCAGCTATGGCTACACCTTC. Translation gives CASSESSSYGYTF.

The gene calls are TRBV29-1 and TRBJ2-1, with TRBD2 identical over 14 bases. CDR1 is SQVTM, CDR2 ANQGSEA, per germline. V lost 0 bases to trimming and J lost 12 bases; unmatched junction nucleotides: 7. This CDR3 region has 15 residues. The CDR3 loop is CSVEDPTSGGAWQFF. In DNA form, the CDR3 reads TGCAGCGTTGAAGATCCGACTAGCGGGGGGGCCTGGCAGTTCTTC.

V is TRBV5-4 and J is TRBJ2-2; TRBD2 matches 8 bases. With 7 bases clipped from V and 5 bases from J, the junction kept 10 bases outside the gene matches. Germline loops: CDR1 SGHNT, CDR2 YYREEE (reference sequence). CDR3 length equals 15 residues. CDR3 bases: TGTGCCAGCGGGACGGGGGGGCGAGGTACCGGGGAGCTGTTTTTT. Translated: CASGTGGRGTGELFF.

A few counts support this clone. This chain joins TRBV7-3 and TRBJ1-6; 8 bases align to TRBD1. Germline values: CDR1 SGHTA, CDR2 FQGTGA. The CDR3 totals 14 residues. The V and J ends lost 2 bases and 9 bases, in that order; junction bases with no gene match: 3. CDR3 residues: CASSLGQGGSPLHF. The CDR3 DNA reads TGTGCCAGCAGCTTAGGACAGGGAGGTTCACCCCTCCACTTT. Full variable domain (remainder filled in from reference TRBV7-3 and TRBJ1-6): GAGVSQTPSNKVTEKGKYVELRCDPISGHTALYWYRQSLGQGPEFLIYFQGTGAADDSGLPNDRFFAVRPEGSVSTLKIQRTERGDSAVYLCASSLGQGGSPLHFGNGTRLTVT.

Details on this clone: This specimen includes other DNA sequences encoding the same CDR3. The chain links TRBV5-1 to TRBJ2-3, with TRBD2 as a possible D gene (5 bases). Trimming removed 0 bases at V and 0 bases at J, with 5 bases between. Germline CDR1 SGHRS, CDR2 YFSETQ. The CDR3 covers 14 residues. CDR3 bases: TGCGCCAGCAGCTTGGGGACTAGCACAGATACGCAGTATTTT. Translation: CASSLGTSTDTQYF.

The rearrangement uses TRBV14 and TRBJ2-3; possibly TRBD2 for D (6 bases). The V and J ends lost 1 base and 8 bases respectively, with 19 bases between them. Germline CDR1 and CDR2: SGHDN and FVKESK. The CDR3 length is 16 residues. The CDR3 reads CASSQVRHARGGTQYF. In DNA form, the CDR3 reads TGTGCCAGCAGCCAAGTACGTCACGCCCGGGGAGGTACGCAGTATTTT.

About this clone: At one end the junction does not follow the germline gene, possibly because of a read error. The chain joins TRBV11-1 to TRBJ2-1; perhaps TRBD2 as D (6 bases). The CDR3 has 15 residues. Germline V lookup: CDR1 SGHAT, CDR2 FQDESV (reference sequence). CDR3 DNA: TGTGCCAGCCGCTTCGCGGGGAGCTCCTACAATGAGCAGTTCTTC. Its protein product is CASRFAGSSYNEQFF.

The V and J genes are TRBV11-2 and TRBJ2-1, with 7 bases that match TRBD1. The J segment lost 1 base and the V segment lost 6 bases, leaving 6 bases of the junction unmatched. Germline-derived CDR1 and CDR2 are SGHAT and FQNNGV. The CDR3 sequence is 15 residues long. DNA for the CDR3: TGTGCCAGCAGGAAACCGGGACAGTCCTACAATGAGCAGTTCTTC. It specifies CASRKPGQSYNEQFF. Variable domain in full (rest from reference TRBV11-2 and TRBJ2-1): EAGVAQSPRYKIIEKRQSVAFWCNPISGHATLYWYQQILGQGPKLLIQFQNNGVVDDSQLPKDRFSAERLKGVDSTLKIQPAKLEDSAVYLCASRKPGQSYNEQFFGPGTRLTVL.

The chain employs TRBV25-1 and TRBJ2-5; maybe TRBD1 (7 bases). The CDR3 spans 14 residues. V lost 6 bases and J 2 bases, leaving 13 bases between the germline ends. The germline CDR1 and CDR2 sequences are MGHDK and SYGVNS. CDR3 residues: CASSQGGNQETQYF. The CDR3 DNA follows: TGTGCCAGCAGCCAGGGGGGTAATCAAGAGACCCAGTACTTC.

This chain uses TRBV5-4 with TRBJ2-1, with 10 nucleotides matching TRBD2. Germline CDR1 SGHNT, CDR2 YYREEE (reference sequence). The CDR3 extends over 15 amino acids. The junction had 6 bases not matched to a gene; V was cut back by 4 bases and J by 5 bases. As DNA, the CDR3 is TGTGCCAGCAGCGTCGGACTAGCGGCTAACAATGAGCAGTTCTTC. This codes for CASSVGLAANNEQFF.

This clone was seen only a few times. The V call is TRBV10-3, the J call TRBJ2-5; tentative D call: TRBD1 (5 bases). The CDR3 spans 14 residues. V gave up 6 bases and J gave up 3 bases, with 14 bases separating them. Germline CDR1 ENHRY, CDR2 SYGVKD. The CDR3 nucleotides read TGTGCCATCAGGGCCCGACAGTTAGAAGAGACCCAGTACTTC. It codes for CAIRARQLEETQYF.

The chain combines TRBV19 with TRBJ2-6, with a tentative D call TRBD1 (6 bases). CDR1 and CDR2 from the germline V gene are LNHDA and SQIVND (reference sequence). There are 17 residues in the CDR3. The ends were cut back, 10 bases at V and 0 bases at J, with 19 bases in the middle. The CDR3 DNA follows: TGTGCCACCACCGGGACAATATACTCCTCTGGGGCCAACGTCCTGACTTTC. Its translation: CATTGTIYSSGANVLTF.

The chain uses TRBV3-1 (or the pseudogene TRBV3-2) and TRBJ1-2, with 10 bases fitting TRBD1. The CDR3 extends over 13 amino acids. The germline V gene has CDR1 LGHDT and CDR2 YNNKEL (reference sequence). With V trimmed by 3 bases and J by 8 bases, 3 bases remained unmatched. As DNA, the CDR3 is TGTGCCAGCAGCCAGACAGGGGGCGACGGCTACACCTTC. Translating gives CASSQTGGDGYTF.

This clone has only a few counts. This sequence joins TRBV2 and TRBJ1-4; possibly TRBD1 for D (5 bases). The V end lost 7 bases, the J end lost 8 bases, and 20 bases lay between the germline ends. The CDR3 is made up of 15 amino acids. Germline V gene sequence: CDR1 SNHLY, CDR2 FYNNEI. CDR3 region: CASTRQSGSREKLFF. Here the CDR3 DNA reads TGTGCCAGCACTCGACAGTCCGGCAGCAGGGAAAAACTGTTTTTT.